The sequence of this T cell receptor (beta chain) was determined in a study of cytomegalovirus exposure and HLA in healthy donors. This clone was counted only a few times. The primer mix had 60 Vbeta and 13 Jbeta primers. Libraries were prepared by immunoSEQ multiplex PCR; TCRdb keeps only in-frame clonotypes and omits some of them. Of more than 100,000 clones in the sample, under 10% were seen once. Trimming shortened V by 0 bases and J by 7 bases, and 10 bases separated the two germline ends. Germline V CDR1 and CDR2: SGDLS, YYNGEE. The CDR3 is 13 residues long. Sequenced sample: PBMCs. This chain joins TRBV9 and TRBJ2-5; D is possibly TRBD1 (6 bases). The origin of this receptor is a woman in her thirties or forties in good health and CMV-seropositive. The CDR3 nucleotides read TGTGCCAGCAGCGTAGAGGGGGATAGGACCCAGTACTTC. It is translated as CASSVEGDRTQYF. The entire variable domain, with the rest obtained from reference TRBV9 and TRBJ2-5, is as follows: DSGVTQTPKHLITATGQRVTLRCSPRSGDLSVYWYQQSLDQGLQFLIQYYNGEERAKGNILERFSAQQFPDLHSELNLSSLELGDSALYFCASSVEGDRTQYFGPGTRLLVL.